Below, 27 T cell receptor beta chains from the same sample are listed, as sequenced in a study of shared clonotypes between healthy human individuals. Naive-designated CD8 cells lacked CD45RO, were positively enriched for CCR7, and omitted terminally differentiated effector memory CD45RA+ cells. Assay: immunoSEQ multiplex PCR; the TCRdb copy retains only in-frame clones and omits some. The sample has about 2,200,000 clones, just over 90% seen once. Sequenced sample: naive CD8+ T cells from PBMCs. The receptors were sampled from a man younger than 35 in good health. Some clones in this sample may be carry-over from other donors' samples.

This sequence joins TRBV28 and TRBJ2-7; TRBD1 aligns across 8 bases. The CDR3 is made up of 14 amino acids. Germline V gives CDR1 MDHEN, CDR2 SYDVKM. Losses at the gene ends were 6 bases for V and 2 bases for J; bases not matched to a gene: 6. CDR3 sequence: CASRIQGATYEQYF. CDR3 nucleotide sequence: TGTGCCAGCAGGATTCAGGGGGCAACCTACGAGCAGTACTTC.

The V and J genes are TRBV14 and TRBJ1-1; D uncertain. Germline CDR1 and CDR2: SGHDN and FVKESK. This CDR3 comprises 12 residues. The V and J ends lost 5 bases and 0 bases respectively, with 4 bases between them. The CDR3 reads CASSALNTEAFF. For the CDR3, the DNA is TGTGCCAGCAGCGCACTGAACACTGAAGCTTTCTTT.

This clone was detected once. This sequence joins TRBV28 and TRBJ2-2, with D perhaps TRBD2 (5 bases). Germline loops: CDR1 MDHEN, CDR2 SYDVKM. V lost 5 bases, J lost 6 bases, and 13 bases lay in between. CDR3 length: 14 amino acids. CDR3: CASSPSYEAGELFF. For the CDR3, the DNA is TGTGCCAGCAGTCCTAGCTATGAAGCCGGGGAGCTGTTTTTT. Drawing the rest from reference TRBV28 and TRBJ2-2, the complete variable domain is DVKVTQSSRYLVKRTGEKVFLECVQDMDHENMFWYRQDPGLGLRLIYFSYDVKMKEKGDIPEGYSVSREKKERFSLILESASTNQTSMYLCASSPSYEAGELFFGEGSRLTVL.

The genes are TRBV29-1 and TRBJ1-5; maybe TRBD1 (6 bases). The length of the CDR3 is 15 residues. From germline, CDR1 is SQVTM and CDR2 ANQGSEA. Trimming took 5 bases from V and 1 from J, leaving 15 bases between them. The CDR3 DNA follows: TGCAGCGTTTTGGACAGACCAGGGAGCAATCAGCCCCAGCATTTT. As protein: CSVLDRPGSNQPQHF.

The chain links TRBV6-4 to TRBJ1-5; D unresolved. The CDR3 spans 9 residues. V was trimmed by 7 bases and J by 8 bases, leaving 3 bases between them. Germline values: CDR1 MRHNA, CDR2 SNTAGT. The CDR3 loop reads CASIKPQHF. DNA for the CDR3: TGTGCCAGCATAAAGCCCCAGCATTTT.

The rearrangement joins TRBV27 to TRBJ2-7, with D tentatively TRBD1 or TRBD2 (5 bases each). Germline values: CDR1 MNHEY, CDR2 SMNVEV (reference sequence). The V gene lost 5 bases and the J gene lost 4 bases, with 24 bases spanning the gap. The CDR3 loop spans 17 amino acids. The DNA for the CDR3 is TGTGCCAGCAGTCCCTCCGCCGGGGCAGTTTTATCGTACGAGCAGTACTTC. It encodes CASSPSAGAVLSYEQYF.

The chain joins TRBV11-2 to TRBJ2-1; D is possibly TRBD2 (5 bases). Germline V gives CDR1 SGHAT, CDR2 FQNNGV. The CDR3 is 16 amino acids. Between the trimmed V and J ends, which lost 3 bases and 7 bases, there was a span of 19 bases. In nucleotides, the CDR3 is TGTGCCAGCAGCTTGTTGGACGGTAGCGACCGAAATGAGCAGTTCTTC. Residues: CASSLLDGSDRNEQFF.

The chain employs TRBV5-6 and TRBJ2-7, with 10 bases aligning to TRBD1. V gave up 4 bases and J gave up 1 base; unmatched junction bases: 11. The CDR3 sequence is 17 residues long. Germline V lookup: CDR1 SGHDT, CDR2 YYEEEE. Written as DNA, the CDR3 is TGTGCCAGCAGCGGACCGGGACAGGGGAGAAGGTCCTACGAGCAGTACTTC. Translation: CASSGPGQGRRSYEQYF.

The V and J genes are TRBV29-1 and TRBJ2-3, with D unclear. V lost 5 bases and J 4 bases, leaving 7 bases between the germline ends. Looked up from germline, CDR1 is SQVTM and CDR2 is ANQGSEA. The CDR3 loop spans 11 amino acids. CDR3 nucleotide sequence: TGCAGCGTTCTGTTCCCAGATACGCAGTATTTT. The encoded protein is CSVLFPDTQYF.

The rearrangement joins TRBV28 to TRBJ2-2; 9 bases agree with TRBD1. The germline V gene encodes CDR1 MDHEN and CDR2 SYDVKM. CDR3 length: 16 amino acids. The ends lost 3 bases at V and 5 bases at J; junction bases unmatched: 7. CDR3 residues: CASSFTGGAWTGELFF. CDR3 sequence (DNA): TGTGCCAGCAGTTTCACAGGGGGCGCATGGACCGGGGAGCTGTTTTTT. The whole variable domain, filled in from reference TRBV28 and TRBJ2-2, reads DVKVTQSSRYLVKRTGEKVFLECVQDMDHENMFWYRQDPGLGLRLIYFSYDVKMKEKGDIPEGYSVSREKKERFSLILESASTNQTSMYLCASSFTGGAWTGELFFGEGSRLTVL.

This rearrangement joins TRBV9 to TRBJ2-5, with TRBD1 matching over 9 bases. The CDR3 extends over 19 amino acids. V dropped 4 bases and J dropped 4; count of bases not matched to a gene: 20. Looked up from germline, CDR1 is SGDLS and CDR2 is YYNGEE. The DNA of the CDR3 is TGTGCCAGCAGCTCCCAATCCGGGACAGGGAGACTGCATGGAGAGACCCAGTACTTC. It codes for CASSSQSGTGRLHGETQYF.

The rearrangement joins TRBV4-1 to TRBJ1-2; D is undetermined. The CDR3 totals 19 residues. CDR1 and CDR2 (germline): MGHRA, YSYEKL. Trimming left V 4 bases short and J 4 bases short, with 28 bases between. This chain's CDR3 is CASSPKFPSGLGMLYGYTF. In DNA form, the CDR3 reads TGCGCCAGCAGCCCCAAGTTCCCCTCCGGGCTGGGAATGCTCTATGGCTACACCTTC.

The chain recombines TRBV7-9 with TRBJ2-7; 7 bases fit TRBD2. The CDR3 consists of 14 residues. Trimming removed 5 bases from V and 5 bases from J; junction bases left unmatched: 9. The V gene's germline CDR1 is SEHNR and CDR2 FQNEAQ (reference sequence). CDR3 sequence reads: CASSGPREGHEQYF. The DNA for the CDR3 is TGTGCCAGCAGCGGGCCCAGGGAGGGGCACGAGCAGTACTTC.

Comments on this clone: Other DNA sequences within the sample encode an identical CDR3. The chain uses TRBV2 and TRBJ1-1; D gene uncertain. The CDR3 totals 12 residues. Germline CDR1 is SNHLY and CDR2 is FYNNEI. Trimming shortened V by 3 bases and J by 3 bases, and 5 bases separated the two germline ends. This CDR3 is CASSDRDTEAFF. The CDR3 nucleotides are TGTGCCAGCAGTGATAGGGACACTGAAGCTTTCTTT.

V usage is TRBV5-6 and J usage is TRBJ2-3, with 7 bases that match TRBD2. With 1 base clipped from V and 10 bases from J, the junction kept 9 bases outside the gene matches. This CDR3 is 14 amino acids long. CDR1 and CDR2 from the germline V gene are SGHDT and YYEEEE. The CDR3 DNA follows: TGTGCCAGCAGCTTGAGGGACTATCCCCTTGCGCAGTATTTT. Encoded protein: CASSLRDYPLAQYF.

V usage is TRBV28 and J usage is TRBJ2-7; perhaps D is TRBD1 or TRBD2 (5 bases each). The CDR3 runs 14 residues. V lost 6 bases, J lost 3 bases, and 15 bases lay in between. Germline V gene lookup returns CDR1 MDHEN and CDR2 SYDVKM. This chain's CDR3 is CASRRGWDGYEQYF. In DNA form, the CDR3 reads TGTGCCAGCAGACGGGGTTGGGACGGCTACGAGCAGTACTTC.

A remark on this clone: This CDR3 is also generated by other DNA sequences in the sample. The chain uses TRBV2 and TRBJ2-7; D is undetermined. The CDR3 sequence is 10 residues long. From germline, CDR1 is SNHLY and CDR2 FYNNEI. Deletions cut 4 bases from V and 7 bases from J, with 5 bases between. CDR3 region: CASSGLEQYF. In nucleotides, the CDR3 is TGTGCCAGCAGTGGTCTAGAGCAGTACTTC.

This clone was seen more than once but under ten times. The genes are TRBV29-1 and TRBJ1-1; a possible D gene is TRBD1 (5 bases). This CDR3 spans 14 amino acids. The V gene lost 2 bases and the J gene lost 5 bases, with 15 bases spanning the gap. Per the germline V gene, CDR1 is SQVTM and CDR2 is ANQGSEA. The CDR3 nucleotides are TGCAGCGTTGAATTGGGGACCCACGCTACTGAAGCTTTCTTT. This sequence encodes CSVELGTHATEAFF. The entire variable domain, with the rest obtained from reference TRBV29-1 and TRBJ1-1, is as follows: SAVISQKPSRDICQRGTSLTIQCQVDSQVTMMFWYRQQPGQSLTLIATANQGSEATYESGFVIDKFPISRPNLTFSTLTVSNMSPEDSSIYLCSVELGTHATEAFFGQGTRLTVV.

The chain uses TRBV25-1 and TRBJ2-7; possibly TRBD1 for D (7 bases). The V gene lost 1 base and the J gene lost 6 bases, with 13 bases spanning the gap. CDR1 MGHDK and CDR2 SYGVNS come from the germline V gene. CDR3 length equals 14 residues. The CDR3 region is CASSESGGRGEQYF. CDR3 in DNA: TGTGCCAGCAGTGAATCAGGGGGGAGAGGCGAGCAGTACTTC.

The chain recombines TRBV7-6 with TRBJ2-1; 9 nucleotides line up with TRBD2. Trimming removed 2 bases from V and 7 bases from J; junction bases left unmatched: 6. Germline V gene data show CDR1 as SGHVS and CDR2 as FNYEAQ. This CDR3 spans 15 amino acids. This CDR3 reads CASSLRREGFNEQFF. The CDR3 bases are TGTGCCAGCAGCTTAAGGCGGGAGGGTTTTAATGAGCAGTTCTTC.

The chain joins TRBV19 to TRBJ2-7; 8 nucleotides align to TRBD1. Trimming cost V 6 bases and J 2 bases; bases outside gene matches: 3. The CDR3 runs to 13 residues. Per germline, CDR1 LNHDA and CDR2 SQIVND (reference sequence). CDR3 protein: CASRETGAYEQYF. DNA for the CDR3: TGTGCCAGTAGGGAGACAGGGGCCTACGAGCAGTACTTC. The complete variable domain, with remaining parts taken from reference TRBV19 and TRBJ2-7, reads DGGITQSPKYLFRKEGQNVTLSCEQNLNHDAMYWYRQDPGQGLRLIYYSQIVNDFQKGDIAEGYSVSREKKESFPLTVTSAQKNPTAFYLCASRETGAYEQYFGPGTRLTVT.

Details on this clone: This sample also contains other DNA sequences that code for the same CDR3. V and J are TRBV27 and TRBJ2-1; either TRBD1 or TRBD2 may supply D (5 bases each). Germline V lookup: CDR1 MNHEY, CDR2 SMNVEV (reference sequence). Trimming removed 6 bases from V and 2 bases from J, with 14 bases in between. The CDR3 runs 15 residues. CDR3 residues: CASSPRGGPYNEQFF. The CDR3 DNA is TGTGCCAGCAGCCCCCGGGGCGGACCCTACAATGAGCAGTTCTTC.

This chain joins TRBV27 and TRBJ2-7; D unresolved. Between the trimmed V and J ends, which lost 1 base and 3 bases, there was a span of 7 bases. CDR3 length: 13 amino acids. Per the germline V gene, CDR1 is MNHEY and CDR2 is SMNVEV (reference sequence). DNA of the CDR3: TGTGCCAGCAGTTTATGGCAGAACTACGAGCAGTACTTC. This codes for CASSLWQNYEQYF.

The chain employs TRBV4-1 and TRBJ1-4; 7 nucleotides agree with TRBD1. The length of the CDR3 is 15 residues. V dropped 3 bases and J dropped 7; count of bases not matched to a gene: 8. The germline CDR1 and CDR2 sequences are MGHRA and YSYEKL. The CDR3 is CASSQTGWEGEKLFF. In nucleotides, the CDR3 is TGCGCCAGCAGCCAGACAGGGTGGGAAGGTGAAAAACTGTTTTTT.

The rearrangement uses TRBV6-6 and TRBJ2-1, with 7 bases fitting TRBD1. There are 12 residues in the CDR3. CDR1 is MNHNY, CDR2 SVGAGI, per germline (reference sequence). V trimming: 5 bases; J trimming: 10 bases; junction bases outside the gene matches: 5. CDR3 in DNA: TGTGCCAGCAGTACAGGGGCACGGGAGCAGTTCTTC. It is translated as CASSTGAREQFF.

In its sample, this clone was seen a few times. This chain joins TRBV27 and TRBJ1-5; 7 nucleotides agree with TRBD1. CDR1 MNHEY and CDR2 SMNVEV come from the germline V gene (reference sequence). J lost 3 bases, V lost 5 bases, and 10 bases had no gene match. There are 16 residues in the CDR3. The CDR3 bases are TGTGCCAGCAGTCCCTCGGTGGGGACAGTCAATCAGCCCCAGCATTTT. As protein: CASSPSVGTVNQPQHF.

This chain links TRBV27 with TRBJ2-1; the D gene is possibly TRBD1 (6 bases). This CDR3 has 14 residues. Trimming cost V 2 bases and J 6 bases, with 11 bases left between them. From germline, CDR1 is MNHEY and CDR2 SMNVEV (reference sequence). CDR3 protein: CASSLLGATNEQFF. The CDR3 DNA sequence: TGTGCCAGCAGTTTACTGGGGGCCACCAATGAGCAGTTCTTC.